Following are 17 T cell receptor beta chains from one sample sequenced in a study of blood T cells in healthy people across ages. A J-beta primer mix and a sample-barcoded 5' primer were used in a second PCR of roughly 6 to 11 cycles. MiXCR, run by TCRdb on the 5' RACE reads, gives a single entry per CDR3 protein. The sample has 1.5 million or so distinct CDR3 sequences, approximately 43% seen once. Material for sequencing was blood. The receptors come from a woman aged 18 to 35 in good health.

V usage is TRBV29-1 and J usage is TRBJ2-1; unclear D gene. The J call may be wrong; the DNA end is better matched by TRBJ2-7. Germline values: CDR1 SQVTM, CDR2 ANQGSEA. The CDR3 consists of 14 residues. The CDR3 region is CSVELGISYNEQYF. In nucleotides, the CDR3 is TGCAGCGTGGAATTAGGAATCTCCTACAATGAGCAGTACTTC.

This clonotype has only a few counts. The CDR3 sequence is CASSYSGYSSPVHEQFF. In DNA form, the CDR3 reads TGTGCCAGCAGTTACTCGGGCTATTCTAGTCCGGTCCATGAGCAGTTCTTC. This chain connects TRBV6-5 to TRBJ2-1; D remains unclear. The V and J ends lost 0 bases and 8 bases respectively, with 20 bases between them. The CDR3 extends over 17 amino acids. The germline V gene has CDR1 MNHEY and CDR2 SVGAGI.

This chain connects TRBV11-2 to TRBJ1-5; D is ambiguous. The CDR3 totals 15 residues. The V end lost 5 bases, the J end lost 7 bases, and 18 bases lay between the germline ends. Per germline, CDR1 SGHAT and CDR2 FQNNGV. CDR3 in DNA: TGTGCCAGCAGCCCCTCCGGGGTAGGGAGCCAGCCCCAGCATTTT. This translates into CASSPSGVGSQPQHF.

V gene TRBV27 combines with J gene TRBJ2-5, with D uncertain. The J call could be wrong; TRBJ2-7 is a better fit for the DNA end. The CDR3 is 14 residues long. CDR1 is MNHEY and CDR2 is SMNVEV in the germline V gene (reference sequence). CDR3 region: CASSRSAYADEQYF. Written as DNA, the CDR3 is TGTGCCAGCAGTAGGTCCGCGTACGCCGACGAGCAGTACTTC.

The chain has TRBV19 and TRBJ2-3, with D possibly being TRBD2 (6 bases). In germline, CDR1 is LNHDA, CDR2 SQIVND (reference sequence). Trimming stripped 8 bases from V and 5 bases from J, with 17 bases between. The CDR3 is made up of 14 amino acids. CDR3 amino acids: CASSLAGMLDTQYF. The CDR3 DNA sequence: TGTGCCAGTTCGCTGGCGGGGATGTTAGATACGCAGTATTTT.

This chain joins TRBV7-2 and TRBJ1-2, with a weak D call TRBD1 (5 bases). CDR3 length: 13 residues. Germline loops: CDR1 SGHTA, CDR2 FQGNSA. Trimming stripped 6 bases from V and 4 bases from J, with 12 bases between. CDR3 in amino acids: CASSHSGAYGYTF. As DNA, the CDR3 is TGTGCCAGCAGTCACTCTGGGGCCTATGGCTACACCTTC.

This clonotype was counted a few times. The chain combines TRBV7-9 with TRBJ2-7; D might be TRBD1 (6 bases). This CDR3 is built from 12 residues. Deletions cut 5 bases from V and 7 bases from J, with 12 bases between. Germline CDR1 is SEHNR and CDR2 is FQNEAQ (reference sequence). The CDR3 is CASSPGTLEQYF. CDR3 nucleotide sequence: TGTGCCAGCAGCCCCGGGACATTAGAGCAGTACTTC.

Concerning this clonotype itself: This clone may be a read error of a much larger clone one base away. This rearrangement joins TRBV29-1 to TRBJ2-5; no reliable D call. Trimming stripped 5 bases from V and 11 bases from J, with 24 bases between. The germline CDR1 and CDR2 sequences are SQVTM and ANQGSEA. This CDR3 contains 14 residues. The CDR3 nucleotides read TGCAGCGTTCCTGGCCAGCCCCGTCTAGATGAGCAGTACTTC. Translating gives CSVPGQPRLDEQYF.

The chain links TRBV19 to TRBJ2-3; unclear D gene. Germline values: CDR1 LNHDA, CDR2 SQIVND (reference sequence). The V end lost 3 bases, the J end lost 5 bases, and 18 bases lay between the germline ends. The CDR3 length is 16 residues. As DNA, the CDR3 is TGTGCCAGTAGTATGAAGACCGGGTCGTTTGTAGATACGCAGTATTTT. Its translation is CASSMKTGSFVDTQYF.

This chain links TRBV20-1 with TRBJ2-3; perhaps TRBD2 as D (6 bases). Germline V lookup: CDR1 DFQATT, CDR2 SNEGSKA (reference sequence). Trimming stripped 0 bases from V and 4 bases from J, with 20 bases between. This CDR3 is built from 17 residues. CDR3 DNA: TGCAGTGCTAGAGATCTCCCATGGCGGGAAATAGCAGATACGCAGTATTTT. Its protein product is CSARDLPWREIADTQYF.

V gene TRBV20-1 combines with J gene TRBJ2-5; possibly TRBD1 or TRBD2 for D (6 bases each). The J call could be wrong; TRBJ2-1 is a better fit for the DNA end. This CDR3 spans 14 amino acids. Germline V gives CDR1 DFQATT, CDR2 SNEGSKA (reference sequence). CDR3: CSARGWGAQETQFF. The CDR3 DNA is TGCAGTGCTAGAGGATGGGGGGCCCAAGAGACCCAGTTCTTC.

This clonotype occurred a few times. The rearrangement uses TRBV5-1 and TRBJ1-1, with TRBD1 as a possible D gene (6 bases). V was pared by 7 bases and J by 2 bases, with 15 bases between. The CDR3 sequence is 14 residues long. Germline V gives CDR1 SGHRS, CDR2 YFSETQ. DNA of the CDR3: TGCGCCAGCGGGGTCACAGGGCCTAACACTGAAGCTTTCTTT. Encoded protein: CASGVTGPNTEAFF.

The chain carries TRBV16 and TRBJ2-3, with 10 bases that match TRBD1. In germline, CDR1 is KGHSY, CDR2 FQNENV. V gave up 2 bases and J gave up 4 bases; unmatched junction bases: 9. This CDR3 spans 17 amino acids. The CDR3 coding sequence is TGTGCCAGCAGCCAAGGGACAGGGGAGTATCGCGCAGATACGCAGTATTTT. This translates into CASSQGTGEYRADTQYF. Full variable domain (outside the CDR3, taken from reference TRBV16 and TRBJ2-3): GEEVAQTPKHLVRGEGQKAKLYCAPIKGHSYVFWYQQVLKNEFKFLISFQNENVFDETGMPKERFSAKCLPNSPCSLEIQATKLEDSAVYFCASSQGTGEYRADTQYFGPGTRLTVL.

The chain recombines TRBV10-1 with TRBJ2-3; TRBD2 aligns across 8 bases. J lost 6 bases, V lost 4 bases, and 6 bases had no gene match. The germline V gene encodes CDR1 WNHNN and CDR2 SYGVQD (reference sequence). CDR3 length equals 14 residues. The CDR3 DNA follows: TGCGCCAGCAGTGGAGCGGGGGCGCCGGATACGCAGTATTTT. Translation: CASSGAGAPDTQYF.

This sequence joins TRBV5-1 and TRBJ2-1; possibly TRBD2 for D (6 bases). The CDR3 sequence is 16 residues long. V shed 0 bases and J shed 2 bases, with 12 bases lying between them. Looked up from germline, CDR1 is SGHRS and CDR2 is YFSETQ. CDR3 bases: TGCGCCAGCAGCTTGGGGGACTTTTCAACCTACAATGAGCAGTTCTTC. Protein sequence: CASSLGDFSTYNEQFF. Full variable domain (outside the CDR3, taken from reference TRBV5-1 and TRBJ2-1): KAGVTQTPRYLIKTRGQQVTLSCSPISGHRSVSWYQQTPGQGLQFLFEYFSETQRNKGNFPGRFSGRQFSNSRSEMNVSTLELGDSALYLCASSLGDFSTYNEQFFGPGTRLTVL.

This clonotype was counted only a few times. The CDR3 is CSVVGDNQPQHF. The CDR3, as DNA: TGCAGCGTTGTTGGGGACAATCAGCCCCAGCATTTT. This rearrangement joins TRBV29-1 to TRBJ1-5; D is undetermined. V lost 4 bases to trimming and J lost 3 bases, with 7 bases between them. CDR1 and CDR2 (germline): SQVTM, ANQGSEA. The CDR3 consists of 12 residues.

In this sample, this clonotype turned up a few times. V gene TRBV7-6 combines with J gene TRBJ1-2; possibly TRBD1 for D (6 bases). This CDR3 spans 14 amino acids. Trimming removed 5 bases at V and 6 bases at J, with 16 bases between. Germline CDR1 reads SGHVS; CDR2 reads FNYEAQ. The CDR3 protein is CASSGRTDGNGYTF. The CDR3 region has the DNA TGTGCCAGCAGCGGACGGACAGATGGTAATGGCTACACCTTC.